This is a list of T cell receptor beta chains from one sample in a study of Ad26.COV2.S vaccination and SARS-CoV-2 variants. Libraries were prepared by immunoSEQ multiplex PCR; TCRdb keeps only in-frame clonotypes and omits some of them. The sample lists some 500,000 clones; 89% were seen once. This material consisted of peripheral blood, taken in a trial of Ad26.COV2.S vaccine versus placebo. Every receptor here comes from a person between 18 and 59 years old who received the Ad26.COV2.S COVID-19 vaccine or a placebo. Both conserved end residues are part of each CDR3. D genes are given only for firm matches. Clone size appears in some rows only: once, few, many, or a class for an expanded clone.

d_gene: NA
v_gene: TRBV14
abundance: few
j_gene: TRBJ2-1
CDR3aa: CASSNSPWGDLSYNEQFF
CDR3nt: TGTGCCAGCAGCAATAGCCCTTGGGGGGACCTTTCCTACAATGAGCAGTTCTTC

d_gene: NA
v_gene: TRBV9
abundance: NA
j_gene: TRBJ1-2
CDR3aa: CASSVSPERPEGNWGYTF
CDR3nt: TGTGCCAGCAGCGTATCTCCCGAGAGACCAGAGGGGAACTGGGGCTACACCTTC

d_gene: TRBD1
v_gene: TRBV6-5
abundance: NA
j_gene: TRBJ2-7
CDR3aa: CASEDRVSYEQYF
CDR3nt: TGTGCCAGCGAAGACAGGGTTTCCTACGAGCAGTACTTC

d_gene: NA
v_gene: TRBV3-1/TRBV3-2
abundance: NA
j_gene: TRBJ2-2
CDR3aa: CASSHGGKNTGELFF
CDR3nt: TGTGCCAGCAGCCACGGCGGGAAGAACACCGGGGAGCTGTTTTTT

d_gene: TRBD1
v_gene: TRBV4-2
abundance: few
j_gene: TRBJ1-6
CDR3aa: CASSHMNRQGASPLHF
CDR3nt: TGTGCCAGCAGCCACATGAACCGGCAGGGGGCTTCACCCCTCCACTTT

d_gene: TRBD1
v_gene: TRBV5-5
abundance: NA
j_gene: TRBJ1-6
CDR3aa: CATRDRADNSPLHF
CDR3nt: TGTGCCACCCGGGACAGGGCAGATAATTCACCCCTCCACTTT

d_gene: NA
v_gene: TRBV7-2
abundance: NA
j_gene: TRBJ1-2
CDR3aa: CASSLGEGGTYGYTF
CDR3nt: TGTGCCAGCAGCTTAGGGGAGGGGGGCACCTATGGCTACACCTTC

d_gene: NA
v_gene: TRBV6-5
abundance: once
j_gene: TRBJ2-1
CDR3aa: CKTGGLSSYNEQFF
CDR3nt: TGTAAAACTGGAGGGCTAAGCTCCTACAATGAGCAGTTCTTC

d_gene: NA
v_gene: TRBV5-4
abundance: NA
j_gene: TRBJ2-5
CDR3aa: CASSKHGGETQYF
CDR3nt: TGTGCCAGCAGCAAACACGGGGGAGAGACCCAGTACTTC

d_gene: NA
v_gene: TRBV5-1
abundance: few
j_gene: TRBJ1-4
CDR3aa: CASSDSRGANEKLFF
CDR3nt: TGCGCCAGCAGCGATAGCAGGGGAGCTAATGAAAAACTGTTTTTT

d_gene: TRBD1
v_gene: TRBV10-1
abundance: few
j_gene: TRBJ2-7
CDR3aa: CASTGTGIFDEQYF
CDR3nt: TGCGCCAGCACGGGGACAGGGATTTTCGACGAGCAGTACTTC

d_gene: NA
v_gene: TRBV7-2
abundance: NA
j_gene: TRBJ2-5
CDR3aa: CASSLDQETQYF
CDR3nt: TGTGCCAGCAGCTTAGACCAAGAGACCCAGTACTTC

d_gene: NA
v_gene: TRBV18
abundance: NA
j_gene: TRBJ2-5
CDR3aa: CASSPQDQETQYF
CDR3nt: TGTGCCAGCTCACCCCAGGACCAAGAGACCCAGTACTTC

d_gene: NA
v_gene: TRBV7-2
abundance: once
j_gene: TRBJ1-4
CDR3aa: CASSLNRNNEKLFF
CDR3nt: TGTGCCAGCAGCTTAAACAGGAATAATGAAAAACTGTTTTTT

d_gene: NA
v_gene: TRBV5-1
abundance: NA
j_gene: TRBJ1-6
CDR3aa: CASSLAVAEVPLHF
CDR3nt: TGCGCCAGCAGCTTAGCAGTGGCGGAGGTTCCCCTCCACTTT

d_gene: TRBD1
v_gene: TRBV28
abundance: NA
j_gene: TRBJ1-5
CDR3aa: CASSSWEQGGNQPQHF
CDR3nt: TGTGCCAGCAGTTCCTGGGAACAGGGGGGCAATCAGCCCCAGCATTTT

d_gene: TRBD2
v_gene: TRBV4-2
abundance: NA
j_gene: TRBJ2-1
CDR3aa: CASSQVAGGTYNEQFF
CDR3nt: TGTGCCAGCAGCCAGGTAGCGGGGGGAACCTACAATGAGCAGTTCTTC

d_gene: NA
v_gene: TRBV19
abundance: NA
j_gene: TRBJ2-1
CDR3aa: CASSIVAARGNEQFF
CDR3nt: TGTGCCAGTAGTATAGTGGCAGCCCGGGGGAATGAGCAGTTCTTC

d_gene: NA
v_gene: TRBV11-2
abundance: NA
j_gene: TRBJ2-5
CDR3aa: CASSLDWTETQYF
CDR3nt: TGTGCCAGCAGCTTAGATTGGACAGAGACCCAGTACTTC

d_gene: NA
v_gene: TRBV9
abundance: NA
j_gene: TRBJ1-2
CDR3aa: CASSVRPTLYKGYTF
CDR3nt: TGTGCCAGCAGCGTAAGGCCCACCTTATATAAGGGCTACACCTTC

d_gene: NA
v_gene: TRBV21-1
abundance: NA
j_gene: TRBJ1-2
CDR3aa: CASSIKGYTF
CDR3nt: TGTGCCAGCAGCATAAAGGGCTACACCTTC

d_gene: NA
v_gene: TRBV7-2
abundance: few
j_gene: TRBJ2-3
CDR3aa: CASSLRLHTDTQYF
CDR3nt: TGTGCCAGCAGCTTACGGCTCCACACAGATACGCAGTATTTT

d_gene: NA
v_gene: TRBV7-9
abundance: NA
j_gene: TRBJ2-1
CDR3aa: CASSPHGSSYNEQFF
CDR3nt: TGTGCCAGCAGCCCCCACGGGAGCTCCTACAATGAGCAGTTCTTC

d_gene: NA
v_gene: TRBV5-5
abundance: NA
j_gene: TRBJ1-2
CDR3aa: CASSPWTAYGYTF
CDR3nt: TGTGCCAGCAGCCCCTGGACAGCCTATGGCTACACCTTC

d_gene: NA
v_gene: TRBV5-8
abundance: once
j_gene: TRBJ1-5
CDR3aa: CASSFEVWDQPQHF
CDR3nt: TGTGCCAGCAGCTTCGAGGTTTGGGATCAGCCCCAGCATTTT

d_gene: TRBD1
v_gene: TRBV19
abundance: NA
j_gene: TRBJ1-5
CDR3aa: CASSHYRGRGDQPQHF
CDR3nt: TGTGCCAGTAGTCATTACAGGGGGCGCGGGGATCAGCCCCAGCATTTT

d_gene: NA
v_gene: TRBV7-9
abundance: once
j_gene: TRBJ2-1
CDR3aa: CASSLEGWRTDEQFF
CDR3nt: TGTGCCAGCAGCTTAGAAGGGTGGAGGACAGACGAGCAGTTCTTC

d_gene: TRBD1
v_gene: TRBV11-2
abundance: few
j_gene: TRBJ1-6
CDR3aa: CASSLPGRGPQPPLHF
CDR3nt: TGTGCCAGCAGCTTACCTGGCAGGGGGCCGCAGCCACCCCTCCACTTT

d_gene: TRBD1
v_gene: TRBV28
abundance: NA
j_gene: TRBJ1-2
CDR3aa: CATATGDYGYTF
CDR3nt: TGTGCCACCGCGACAGGGGACTATGGCTACACCTTC

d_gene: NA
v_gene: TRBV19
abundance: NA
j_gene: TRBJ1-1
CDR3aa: CASSSYRDAGTEAFF
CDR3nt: TGTGCCAGTAGTAGCTACCGGGACGCCGGCACTGAAGCTTTCTTT

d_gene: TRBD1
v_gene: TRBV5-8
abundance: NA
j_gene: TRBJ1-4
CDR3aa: CASSSTTGGNEKLFF
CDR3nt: TGTGCCAGCAGCTCGACTACAGGGGGCAATGAAAAACTGTTTTTT

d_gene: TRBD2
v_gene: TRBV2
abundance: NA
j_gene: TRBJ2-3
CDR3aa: CASSVSGVSVPQYF
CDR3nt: TGTGCCAGCAGTGTTAGCGGGGTGTCGGTTCCGCAGTATTTT

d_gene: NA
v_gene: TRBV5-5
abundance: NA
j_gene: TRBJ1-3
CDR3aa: CASSPPGAGNTIYF
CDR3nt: TGTGCCAGCAGCCCGCCGGGGGCTGGAAACACCATATATTTT

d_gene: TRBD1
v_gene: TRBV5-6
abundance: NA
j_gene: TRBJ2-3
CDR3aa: CASSSGQGDAGDTQYF
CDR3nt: TGTGCCAGCAGCTCAGGACAGGGGGATGCGGGAGATACGCAGTATTTT

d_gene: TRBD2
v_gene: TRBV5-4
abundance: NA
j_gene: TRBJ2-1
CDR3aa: CASSHLGLAVYNEQFF
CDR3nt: TGTGCCAGCAGCCACTTGGGACTAGCGGTCTACAATGAGCAGTTCTTC

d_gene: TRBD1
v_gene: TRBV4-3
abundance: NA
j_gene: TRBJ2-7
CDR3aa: CASSQDPRDRANEQYF
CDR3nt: TGCGCCAGCAGCCAGGACCCCCGGGACAGAGCCAACGAGCAGTACTTC

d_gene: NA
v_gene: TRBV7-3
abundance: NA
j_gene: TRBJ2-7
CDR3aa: CASSSNQEVSPSYEQYF
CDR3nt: TGTGCCAGCAGCTCGAACCAGGAAGTTAGCCCCTCCTACGAGCAGTACTTC

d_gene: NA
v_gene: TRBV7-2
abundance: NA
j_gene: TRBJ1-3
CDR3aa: CASSFSRWLGDTIYF
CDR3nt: TGTGCCAGCAGCTTCTCTCGTTGGCTCGGGGACACCATATATTTT

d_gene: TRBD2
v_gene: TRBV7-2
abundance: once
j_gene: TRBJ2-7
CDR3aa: CASSLAGRDYEQYF
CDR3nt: TGTGCCAGCAGCTTAGCGGGGAGGGACTACGAGCAGTACTTC

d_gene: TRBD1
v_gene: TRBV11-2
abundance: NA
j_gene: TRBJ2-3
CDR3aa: CASSYQQGLGDTQYF
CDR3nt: TGTGCCAGCAGTTACCAACAGGGGCTCGGAGATACGCAGTATTTT

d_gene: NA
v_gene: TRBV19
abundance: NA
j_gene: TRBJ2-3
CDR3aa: CASKGRTSTDTQYF
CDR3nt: TGTGCCAGTAAGGGGCGGACTAGCACAGATACGCAGTATTTT